Following are 6 T cell receptor beta chains from one sample sequenced in a study of CD8 T cells in Susac syndrome. RNA amounts of about 0.5 to 1 ug underwent reverse transcription with random hexamers. TCRdb analysed the immunoSEQ multiplex PCR reads with MiXCR anew, one entry per CDR3 protein. The sample yields 240,000 or so distinct CDR3 sequences, almost 97% seen once. Material: CD4+ T cells from PBMCs. Source of these receptors: a human donor with Susac syndrome.

The count of this clonotype is one. This chain links TRBV5-1 with TRBJ2-5; no clear D. Germline assignment: CDR1 SGHRS and CDR2 YFSETQ. V gave up 6 bases and J gave up 2 bases, with 5 bases separating them. The CDR3 totals 11 residues. CDR3 sequence (DNA): TGCGCCAGCACCCGACAAGAGACCCAGTACTTC. It encodes CASTRQETQYF.

The J gene is TRBJ1-3, the V gene TRBV29-1; unclear D gene. With 3 bases removed from V and 3 bases from J, the gap between germline ends came to 6 bases. The V gene's germline CDR1 is SQVTM and CDR2 ANQGSEA. The CDR3 length is 12 residues. The CDR3 protein is CSVDWGGNTIYF. For the CDR3, the DNA is TGCAGCGTTGATTGGGGTGGAAACACCATATATTTT.

The V gene is TRBV30, the J gene TRBJ1-3; D possibly corresponds to TRBD1 (6 bases). Germline V gene lookup returns CDR1 GTSNPN and CDR2 SVGIG (reference sequence). Deletions cut 3 bases from V and 4 bases from J, with 16 bases between. The CDR3 has 15 residues. The CDR3 DNA sequence: TGTGCCTGGAGCAAACAGGGCGGAGGAGGAAACACCATATATTTT. Residues: CAWSKQGGGGNTIYF.

CDR3 loop: CASSSLVEYEQYF. In DNA, the CDR3 is TGCGCCAGCAGCTCCCTGGTGGAGTACGAGCAGTACTTC. The chain has TRBV5-1 and TRBJ2-7, with D hard to call. V dropped 3 bases and J dropped 4 bases, with 11 bases sitting between them. The V gene's germline CDR1 is SGHRS and CDR2 YFSETQ. This CDR3 region has 13 residues.

The V call is TRBV23-1, the J call TRBJ2-4; D is uncertain. TRBV23-1 counts as an open reading frame of uncertain function. CDR3 length: 11 amino acids. V shed 8 bases and J shed 14 bases, with 16 bases lying between them. CDR3 sequence reads: CASSPSGWEYF. Here the CDR3 DNA reads TGCGCCAGCTCCCCGTCTGGCTGGGAGTACTTC.

The rearrangement uses TRBV4-1 and TRBJ2-7; 9 bases fit TRBD2. Unmatched junction bases numbered 6, after V lost 0 bases and J lost 12 bases. Germline lookup yields CDR1 MGHRA and CDR2 YSYEKL. There are 13 residues in the CDR3. The CDR3 loop reads CASSQEASGVPYF. The CDR3 DNA is TGCGCCAGCAGCCAAGAGGCTAGCGGGGTTCCGTACTTC.